This T cell receptor (beta chain) is from a study of blood T cell repertoires in COVID-19. Looking at the study overall: PBMCs, B-cell-depleted T cells, or T cells were the source of the cDNA or gDNA that made up the material.

Profiled with immunoSEQ multiplex PCR; TCRdb holds only in-frame clones, not every one. Altogether about 260,000 clones are present, around 87% being singletons, with the ten largest covering roughly 2.5%. Germline V gene sequence: CDR1 KGHSH, CDR2 LQKENI. This CDR3 has 15 amino acids. V shed 3 bases, J shed 7 bases, and the junction held 10 bases outside the gene matches. This clone is a singleton in its sample. The receptor was isolated from a woman in her forties or fifties with acute or convalescent COVID-19. Sequencing was performed on peripheral blood. V is TRBV18 and J is TRBJ2-7; 9 nucleotides line up with TRBD1. The CDR3 nucleotides are TGTGCCAGCTCACCGGGGACAGGGACCCCCGGAGAGCAGTACTTC. This encodes CASSPGTGTPGEQYF.